Detailed here is one TCR beta chain. This may be a read error: a much more frequent sequence differs by one nucleotide. This record belongs to a study of T-cell reconstitution after alpha-beta-depleted transplantation in children. The CDR3 length is 17 residues. Germline CDR1 reads DFQATT; CDR2 reads SNEGSKA (reference sequence). Using unique molecular identifiers, the investigators prepared the TCRbeta library. TCRdb passed the PCR reads through MiXCR, listing each CDR3 protein once. This table holds 600,000 or so distinct CDR3 sequences, roughly 23% found once. The rearrangement links TRBV20-1 to TRBJ2-1; 9 bases match TRBD2. The source was PBMCs, mostly from graft donor cells, collected 360 days after TCRalphabeta/CD19-depleted stem cell transplant. This clonotype was sampled from a boy under three years old who had a stem cell transplant for acute myeloid leukemia, so the T cells may come from the graft donor. The CDR3 region is CCATPFRSGGSYNEQFF. CDR3 DNA sequence: TGCTGTGCTACTCCCTTCCGTAGCGGGGGAAGTTACAATGAGCAGTTCTTC.